A single sample is the source of the 8 T cell receptor beta chains below, sequenced in a study of T cell changes during pregnancy in multiple sclerosis. The assay was immunoSEQ multiplex PCR, and TCRdb's table has in-frame clones only and misses some. The top ten hold 8% of the sample, which has 30,000 to 35,000 clones, about 89% seen once. Sample: CD8+ T cells from peripheral blood mononuclear cells, taken before pregnancy. These receptors all come from a female donor with multiple sclerosis, enrolled in a pregnancy study.

This clone was observed once. V gene TRBV19 combines with J gene TRBJ2-1; D remains ambiguous. The CDR3 length is 13 residues. CDR1 is LNHDA, CDR2 SQIVND, per germline (reference sequence). Between the trimmed V and J ends, which lost 3 bases and 6 bases, there was a span of 9 bases. This chain's CDR3 is CASSIWPFNEQFF. The CDR3 DNA is TGTGCCAGTAGTATTTGGCCTTTCAATGAGCAGTTCTTC.

J is TRBJ2-2 and V is TRBV4-2; 8 bases are shared with TRBD2. Trimming removed 4 bases from V and 1 base from J; junction bases left unmatched: 11. CDR1 LGHNA and CDR2 YNFKEQ come from the germline V gene. The CDR3 is made up of 18 amino acids. CDR3 amino acids: CASSPKGGLAGNTGELFF. For the CDR3, the DNA is TGTGCCAGCAGCCCCAAGGGGGGGCTAGCGGGGAACACCGGGGAGCTGTTTTTT.

The V and J genes are TRBV7-9 and TRBJ1-2; 7 nucleotides align to TRBD1. This CDR3 region has 15 residues. Looked up from germline, CDR1 is SEHNR and CDR2 is FQNEAQ (reference sequence). The ends lost 5 bases at V and 8 bases at J; junction bases unmatched: 14. CDR3 protein: CASSIHQGVSGGYTF. In DNA, the CDR3 is TGTGCCAGCAGCATCCATCAGGGGGTTTCGGGGGGCTACACCTTC.

This sequence joins TRBV4-1 and TRBJ1-5; maybe TRBD1 (6 bases). In germline, CDR1 is MGHRA, CDR2 YSYEKL. The CDR3 runs 15 residues. V was shortened by 2 bases and J by 4 bases, with 12 bases between the two germline ends. The CDR3 loop is CASSQFKQGNQPQHF. CDR3 DNA sequence: TGCGCCAGCAGCCAATTTAAGCAGGGGAATCAGCCCCAGCATTTT.

This clone is deemed medium-sized. The chain is built from TRBV6-1 and TRBJ2-7; 8 nucleotides match TRBD2. The CDR3 extends over 14 amino acids. V lost 7 bases and J lost 2; bases outside the gene matches: 7. Germline CDR1 and CDR2: MNHNS and SASEGT. This chain's CDR3 is CASTVAGTAYEQYF. CDR3 sequence (DNA): TGTGCCAGCACGGTAGCGGGGACCGCCTACGAGCAGTACTTC.

This chain uses TRBV27 with TRBJ2-1; 7 positions agree with TRBD1. Trimming took 3 bases from V and 4 from J; bases not matched to a gene: 12. CDR3 length: 17 residues. Germline-derived CDR1 and CDR2 are MNHEY and SMNVEV (reference sequence). As DNA, the CDR3 is TGTGCCAGCAGTTTTGGGGGTGGGGGACAGCCATACAATGAGCAGTTCTTC. Amino acids: CASSFGGGGQPYNEQFF.

The J gene is TRBJ2-3, the V gene TRBV7-9, with 9 bases identical to TRBD2. The CDR3 extends over 16 amino acids. Germline V gene sequence: CDR1 SEHNR, CDR2 FQNEAQ (reference sequence). After removal of 0 bases from V and 1 base from J, the junction contained 2 bases not matched to a gene. The CDR3 spells CASSLAGGGGTDTQYF. The CDR3 coding sequence is TGTGCCAGCAGCTTAGCTGGCGGGGGGGGCACAGATACGCAGTATTTT.

V gene TRBV9 combines with J gene TRBJ2-5, with 8 bases fitting TRBD2. The CDR3 covers 16 residues. Unmatched junction bases numbered 8, after V lost 3 bases and J lost 1 base. Germline V gives CDR1 SGDLS, CDR2 YYNGEE. CDR3 protein: CASSETVAGPQETQYF. CDR3 sequence (DNA): TGTGCCAGCAGCGAGACGGTAGCGGGGCCCCAAGAGACCCAGTACTTC.